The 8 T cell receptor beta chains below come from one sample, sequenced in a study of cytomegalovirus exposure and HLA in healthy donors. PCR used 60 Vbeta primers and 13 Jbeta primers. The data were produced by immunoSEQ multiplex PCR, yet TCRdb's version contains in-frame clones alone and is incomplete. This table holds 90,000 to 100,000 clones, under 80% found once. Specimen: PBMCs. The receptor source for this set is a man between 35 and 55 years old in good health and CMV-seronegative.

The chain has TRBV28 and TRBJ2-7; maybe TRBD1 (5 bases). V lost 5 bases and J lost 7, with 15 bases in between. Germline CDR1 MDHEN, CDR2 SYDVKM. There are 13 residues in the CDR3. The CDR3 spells CASSKGYPGEQYF. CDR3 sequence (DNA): TGTGCCAGCAGTAAAGGCTACCCAGGGGAGCAGTACTTC. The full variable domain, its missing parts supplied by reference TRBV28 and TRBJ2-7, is DVKVTQSSRYLVKRTGEKVFLECVQDMDHENMFWYRQDPGLGLRLIYFSYDVKMKEKGDIPEGYSVSREKKERFSLILESASTNQTSMYLCASSKGYPGEQYFGPGTRLTVT.

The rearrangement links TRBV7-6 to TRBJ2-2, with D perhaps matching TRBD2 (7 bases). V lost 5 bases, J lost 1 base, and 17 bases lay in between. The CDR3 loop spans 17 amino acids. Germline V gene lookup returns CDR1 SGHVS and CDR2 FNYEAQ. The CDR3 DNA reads TGTGCCAGCAGCGCCCGCTGGGGGGGGCAGAACACCGGGGAGCTGTTTTTT. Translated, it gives CASSARWGGQNTGELFF.

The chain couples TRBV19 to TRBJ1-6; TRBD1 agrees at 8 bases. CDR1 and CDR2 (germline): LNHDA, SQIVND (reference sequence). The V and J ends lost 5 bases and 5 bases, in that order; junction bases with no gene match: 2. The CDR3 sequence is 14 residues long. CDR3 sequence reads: CASSRQGNNSPLHF. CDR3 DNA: TGTGCCAGTAGTCGACAGGGGAATAATTCACCCCTCCACTTT.

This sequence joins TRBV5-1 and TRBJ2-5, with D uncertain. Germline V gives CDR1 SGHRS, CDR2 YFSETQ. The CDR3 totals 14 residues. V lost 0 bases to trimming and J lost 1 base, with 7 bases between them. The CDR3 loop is CASSLVGSQETQYF. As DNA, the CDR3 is TGCGCCAGCAGCTTGGTTGGCAGCCAAGAGACCCAGTACTTC. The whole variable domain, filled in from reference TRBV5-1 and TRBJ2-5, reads KAGVTQTPRYLIKTRGQQVTLSCSPISGHRSVSWYQQTPGQGLQFLFEYFSETQRNKGNFPGRFSGRQFSNSRSEMNVSTLELGDSALYLCASSLVGSQETQYFGPGTRLLVL.

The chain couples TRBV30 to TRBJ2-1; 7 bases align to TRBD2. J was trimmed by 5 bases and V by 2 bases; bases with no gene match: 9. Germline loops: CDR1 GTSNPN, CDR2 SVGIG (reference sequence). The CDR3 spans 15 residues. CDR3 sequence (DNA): TGTGCCTGGAGTCCTGGGGGGGAGGGTAACAATGAGCAGTTCTTC. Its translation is CAWSPGGEGNNEQFF.

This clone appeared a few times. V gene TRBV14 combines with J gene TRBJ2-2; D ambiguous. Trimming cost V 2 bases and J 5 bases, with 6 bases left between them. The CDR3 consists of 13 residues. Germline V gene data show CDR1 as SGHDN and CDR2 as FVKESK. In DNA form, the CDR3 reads TGTGCCAGCAGCCAAATACGGACCGGGGAGCTGTTTTTT. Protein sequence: CASSQIRTGELFF.

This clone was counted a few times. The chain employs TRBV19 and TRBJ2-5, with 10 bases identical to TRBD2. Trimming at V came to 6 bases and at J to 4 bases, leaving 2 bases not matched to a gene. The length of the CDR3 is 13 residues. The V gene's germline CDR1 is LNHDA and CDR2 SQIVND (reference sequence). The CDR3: CASSLAGGETQYF. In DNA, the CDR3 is TGTGCCAGTAGCTTAGCGGGGGGAGAGACCCAGTACTTC.

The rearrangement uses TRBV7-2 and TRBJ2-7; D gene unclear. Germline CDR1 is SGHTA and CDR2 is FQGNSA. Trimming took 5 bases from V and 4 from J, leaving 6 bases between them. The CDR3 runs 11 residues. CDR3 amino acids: CASSTAYEQYF. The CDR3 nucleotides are TGTGCCAGCAGCACAGCATACGAGCAGTACTTC.